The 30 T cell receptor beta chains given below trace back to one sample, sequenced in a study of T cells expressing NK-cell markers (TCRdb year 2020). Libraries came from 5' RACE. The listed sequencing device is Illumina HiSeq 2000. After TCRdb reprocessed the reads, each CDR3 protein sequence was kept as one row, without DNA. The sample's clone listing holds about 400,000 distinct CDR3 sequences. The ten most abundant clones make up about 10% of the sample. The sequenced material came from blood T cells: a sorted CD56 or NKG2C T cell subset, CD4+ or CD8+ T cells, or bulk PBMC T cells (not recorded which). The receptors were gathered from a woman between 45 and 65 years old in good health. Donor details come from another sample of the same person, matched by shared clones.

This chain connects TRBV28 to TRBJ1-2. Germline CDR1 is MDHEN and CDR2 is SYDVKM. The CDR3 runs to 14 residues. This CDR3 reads CASSFRGDHYGYTF.

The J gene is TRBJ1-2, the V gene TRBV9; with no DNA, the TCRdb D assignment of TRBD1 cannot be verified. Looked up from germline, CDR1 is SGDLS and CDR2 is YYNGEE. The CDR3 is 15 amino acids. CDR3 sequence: CASSVAAGEAYGYTF.

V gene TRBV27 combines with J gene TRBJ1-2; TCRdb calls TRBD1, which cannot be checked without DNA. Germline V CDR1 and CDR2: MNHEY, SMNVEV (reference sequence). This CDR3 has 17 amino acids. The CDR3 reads CASSLAVTGAMGYGYTF.

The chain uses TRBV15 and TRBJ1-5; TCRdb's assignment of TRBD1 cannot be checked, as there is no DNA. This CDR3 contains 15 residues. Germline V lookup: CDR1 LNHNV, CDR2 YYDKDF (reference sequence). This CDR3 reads CATSRDWGANQPQHF.

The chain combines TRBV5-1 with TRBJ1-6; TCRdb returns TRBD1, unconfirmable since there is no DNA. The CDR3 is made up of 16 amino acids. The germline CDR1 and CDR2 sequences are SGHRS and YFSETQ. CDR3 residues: CASSQQGPNYNSPLHF.

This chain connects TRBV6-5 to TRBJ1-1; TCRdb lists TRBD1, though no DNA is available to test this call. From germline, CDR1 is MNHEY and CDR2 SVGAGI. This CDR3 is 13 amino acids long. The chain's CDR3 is CASSYYPGQSAFF.

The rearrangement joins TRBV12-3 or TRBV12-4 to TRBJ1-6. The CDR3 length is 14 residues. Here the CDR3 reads CASSLSSYNSPLHF.

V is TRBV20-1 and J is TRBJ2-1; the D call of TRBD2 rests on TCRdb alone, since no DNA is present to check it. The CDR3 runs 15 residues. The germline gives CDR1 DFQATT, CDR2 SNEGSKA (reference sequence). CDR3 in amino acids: CSASRESGSYNEQFF.

The CDR3 here is CSASLTLAGGPNLWETQYF. The gene calls are TRBV20-1 and TRBJ2-5; the D call from TCRdb, TRBD2, cannot be confirmed without DNA. Germline V gene data show CDR1 as DFQATT and CDR2 as SNEGSKA (reference sequence). The CDR3 spans 19 residues.

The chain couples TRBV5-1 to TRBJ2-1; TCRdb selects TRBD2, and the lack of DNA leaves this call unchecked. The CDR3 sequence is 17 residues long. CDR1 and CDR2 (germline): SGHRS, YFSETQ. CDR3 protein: CASSANQLAGMYNEQFF.

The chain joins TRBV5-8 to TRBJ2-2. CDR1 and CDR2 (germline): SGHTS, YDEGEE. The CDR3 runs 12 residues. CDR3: CASSLTEWELFF.

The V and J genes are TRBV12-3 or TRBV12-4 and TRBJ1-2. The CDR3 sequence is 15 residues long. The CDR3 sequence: CASSLGPPDSYGYTF.

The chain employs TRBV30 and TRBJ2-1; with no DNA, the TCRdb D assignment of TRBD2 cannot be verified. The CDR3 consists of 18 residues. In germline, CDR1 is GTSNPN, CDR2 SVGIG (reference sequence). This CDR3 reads CAWMIFGVPGTQDNEQFF.

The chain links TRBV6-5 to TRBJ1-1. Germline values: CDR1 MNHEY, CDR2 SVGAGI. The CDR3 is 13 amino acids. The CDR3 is CASRRGVNTEAFF.

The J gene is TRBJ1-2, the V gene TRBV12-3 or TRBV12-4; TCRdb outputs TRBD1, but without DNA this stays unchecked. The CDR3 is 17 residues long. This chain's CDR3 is CASSILNRTGRRYGYTF.

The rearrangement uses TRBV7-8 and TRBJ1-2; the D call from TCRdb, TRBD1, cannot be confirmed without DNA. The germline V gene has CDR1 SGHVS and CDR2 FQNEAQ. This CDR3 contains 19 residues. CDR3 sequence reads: CASSPFGGQGALTGYGYTF.

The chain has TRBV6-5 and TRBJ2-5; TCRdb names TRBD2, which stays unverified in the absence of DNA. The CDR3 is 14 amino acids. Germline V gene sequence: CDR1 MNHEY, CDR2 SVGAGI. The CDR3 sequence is CASSYTRGRETQYF.

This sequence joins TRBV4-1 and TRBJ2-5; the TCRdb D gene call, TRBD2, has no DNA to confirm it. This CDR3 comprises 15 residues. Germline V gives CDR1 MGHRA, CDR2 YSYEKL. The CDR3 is CASSREGPATETQYF.

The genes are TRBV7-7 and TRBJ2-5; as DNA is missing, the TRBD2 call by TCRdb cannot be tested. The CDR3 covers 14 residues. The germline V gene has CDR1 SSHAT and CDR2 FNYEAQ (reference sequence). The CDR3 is CASSVGTAIETQYF.

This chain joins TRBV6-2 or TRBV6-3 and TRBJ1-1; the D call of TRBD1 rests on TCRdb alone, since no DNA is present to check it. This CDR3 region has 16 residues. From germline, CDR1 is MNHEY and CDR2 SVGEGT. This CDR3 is CASSYPKTGANTEAFF.

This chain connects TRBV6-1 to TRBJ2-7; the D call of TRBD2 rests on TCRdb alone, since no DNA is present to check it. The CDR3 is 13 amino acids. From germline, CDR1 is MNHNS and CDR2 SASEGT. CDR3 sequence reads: CASNSERGLRQYF.

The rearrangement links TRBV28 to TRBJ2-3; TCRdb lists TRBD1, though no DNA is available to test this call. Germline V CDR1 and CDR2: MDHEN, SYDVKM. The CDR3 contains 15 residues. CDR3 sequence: CASSYQGALTDTQYF.

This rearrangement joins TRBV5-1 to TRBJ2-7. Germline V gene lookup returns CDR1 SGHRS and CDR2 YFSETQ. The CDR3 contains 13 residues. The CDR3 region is CASSLALADEQYF.

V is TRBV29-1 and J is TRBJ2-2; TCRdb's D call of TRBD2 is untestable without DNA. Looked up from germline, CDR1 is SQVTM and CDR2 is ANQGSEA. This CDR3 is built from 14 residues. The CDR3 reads CSVDLAGLTGELFF.

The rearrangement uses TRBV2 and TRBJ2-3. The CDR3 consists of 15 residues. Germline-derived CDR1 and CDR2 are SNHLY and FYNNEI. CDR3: CASSDQSSSTDTQYF.

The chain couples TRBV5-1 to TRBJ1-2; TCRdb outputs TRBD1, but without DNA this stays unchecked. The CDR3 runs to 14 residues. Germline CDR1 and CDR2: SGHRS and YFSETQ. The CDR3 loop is CASSRAGGNYGYTF.

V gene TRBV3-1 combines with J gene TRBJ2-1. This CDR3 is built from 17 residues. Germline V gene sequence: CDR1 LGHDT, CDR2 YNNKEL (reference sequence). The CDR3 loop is CASSQGESVAPYNEQFF.

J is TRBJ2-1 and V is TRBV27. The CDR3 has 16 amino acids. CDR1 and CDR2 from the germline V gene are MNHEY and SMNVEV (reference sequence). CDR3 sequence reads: CASSATEGVSYNEQFF.

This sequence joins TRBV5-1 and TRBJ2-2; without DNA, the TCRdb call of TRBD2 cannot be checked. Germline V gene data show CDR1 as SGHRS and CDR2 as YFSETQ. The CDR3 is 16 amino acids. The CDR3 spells CASSPLRAGEGGELFF.

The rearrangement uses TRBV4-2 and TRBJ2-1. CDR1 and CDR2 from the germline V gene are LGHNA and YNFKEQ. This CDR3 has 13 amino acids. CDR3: CASSQARSVGQFF.